What follows are 20 T cell receptor beta chains derived from one specimen sequenced in a study of control samples from healthy donors and cancer patients. Some clones are missing from TCRdb's copy, which holds only in-frame ones; the method was immunoSEQ multiplex PCR. The sample carries approximately 94,000 clones, approximately 84% recorded once. The sample was blood. The receptors stem from a woman aged 45-59 years in good health.

This clone was counted between two and nine times. This rearrangement joins TRBV30 to TRBJ1-1, with unresolved D. The germline V gene has CDR1 GTSNPN and CDR2 SVGIG (reference sequence). V was cut by 3 bases and J by 10 bases, with 15 bases left in between. The CDR3 consists of 12 residues. CDR3 region: CAWSKTAGRAFF. The DNA of the CDR3 is TGTGCCTGGAGCAAGACGGCCGGGAGAGCTTTCTTT.

This chain joins TRBV7-9 and TRBJ2-7; D may be TRBD1 (5 bases). From germline, CDR1 is SEHNR and CDR2 FQNEAQ (reference sequence). Trimming removed 0 bases from V and 0 bases from J, with 12 bases in between. The CDR3 length is 16 residues. CDR3 sequence: CASSLALMTDSYEQYF. The DNA for the CDR3 is TGTGCCAGCAGCTTAGCCCTGATGACAGACTCCTACGAGCAGTACTTC.

The chain is built from TRBV7-3 and TRBJ2-1, with a weak D call TRBD2 (6 bases). In germline, CDR1 is SGHTA, CDR2 FQGTGA. The CDR3 is 13 residues long. V was clipped by 5 bases and J by 7 bases, with 12 bases between them. Here the CDR3 DNA reads TGTGCCAGCAGCGGCCGGAGGGGAAATGAGCAGTTCTTC. Amino acid sequence: CASSGRRGNEQFF.

This sequence joins TRBV7-9 and TRBJ1-3; D remains unclear. Germline V gives CDR1 SEHNR, CDR2 FQNEAQ (reference sequence). The CDR3 length is 15 residues. V was trimmed by 2 bases and J by 1 base, leaving 9 bases between them. CDR3 sequence reads: CASSLSKTSGNTIYF. The CDR3 DNA sequence: TGTGCCAGCAGCTTATCAAAAACGTCTGGAAACACCATATATTTT.

The chain couples TRBV5-1 to TRBJ1-3; tentatively, D is TRBD1 (5 bases). Germline V gene lookup returns CDR1 SGHRS and CDR2 YFSETQ. The germline V and J ends were trimmed by 7 bases and 7 bases, with 12 bases remaining between them. This CDR3 has 12 residues. The CDR3 DNA reads TGCGCCAGCGGGACTGGGGGGAACACCATATATTTT. Translated, it gives CASGTGGNTIYF. The full variable domain, rest sourced from reference TRBV5-1 and TRBJ1-3, is KAGVTQTPRYLIKTRGQQVTLSCSPISGHRSVSWYQQTPGQGLQFLFEYFSETQRNKGNFPGRFSGRQFSNSRSEMNVSTLELGDSALYLCASGTGGNTIYFGEGSWLTVV.

V gene TRBV11-3 combines with J gene TRBJ2-2; TRBD2 matches at 12 bases. The CDR3 covers 16 residues. Germline lookup yields CDR1 SGHNT and CDR2 YENEEA. Unmatched junction bases numbered 7, after V lost 6 bases and J lost 5 bases. The CDR3: CASSGSSGRGTGELFF. Here the CDR3 DNA reads TGTGCCAGCAGTGGCTCTAGCGGGAGGGGAACCGGGGAGCTGTTTTTT.

There are a few counts of this clone. The chain has TRBV4-1 and TRBJ1-2; D uncertain. V lost 0 bases and J 8 bases, leaving 13 bases between the germline ends. The length of the CDR3 is 14 residues. Germline CDR1 and CDR2: MGHRA and YSYEKL. The CDR3 DNA follows: TGCGCCAGCAGCCAAGACTCCACACGAAGGGGCTACACCTTC. It yields the protein CASSQDSTRRGYTF.

Only one count was recorded for this clone. V is TRBV21-1 and J is TRBJ2-7; TRBD1 was called by the table and not checked on the DNA. TRBV21-1 is a known pseudogene. This CDR3 is built from 15 residues. The CDR3 sequence: CASSRSGQGANEQYV. CDR3 DNA sequence: TGTGCCAGCAGCAGGTCGGGACAGGGGGCCAACGAGCAGTACGTC.

V gene TRBV12-5 combines with J gene TRBJ2-7; 7 bases map to TRBD1. V lost 2 bases, J lost 5 bases, and 9 bases stayed unmatched. The CDR3 is 15 residues long. Germline V CDR1 and CDR2: LGHNT, FRNRAP. Written as DNA, the CDR3 is TGTGCTAGTGGTTTGACAGGGGCCTCTTGGGACGAGCAGTACGTC. As protein: CASGLTGASWDEQYV.

This clone was detected once. The chain links TRBV25-1 to TRBJ2-1, with a weak D call TRBD2 (5 bases). The germline CDR1 and CDR2 sequences are MGHDK and SYGVNS. The germline V and J ends were trimmed by 4 bases and 0 bases, with 10 bases remaining between them. This CDR3 has 15 amino acids. The CDR3 nucleotides read TGTGCCAGCAGTGTGGCGGGTAGCTCCTACAATGAGCAGTTCTTC. Translation gives CASSVAGSSYNEQFF.

CDR3 protein: CASSSGSPTYEQYF. CDR3 in DNA: TGTGCCAGCTCATCCGGGAGTCCCACCTACGAGCAGTACTTC. This sequence joins TRBV18 and TRBJ2-7; TRBD2 is a possible D gene (6 bases). Trimming pared 5 bases from V and 2 bases from J, leaving 13 bases between. The germline gives CDR1 KGHSH, CDR2 LQKENI. The CDR3 runs 14 residues.

The chain uses TRBV5-1 and TRBJ1-2; 7 bases agree with TRBD1. Unmatched junction bases numbered 10, after V lost 0 bases and J lost 8 bases. CDR3 length: 15 amino acids. CDR1 and CDR2 from the germline V gene are SGHRS and YFSETQ. The CDR3 reads CASSLEGGTEAGYTF. The DNA for the CDR3 is TGCGCCAGCAGCTTGGAGGGAGGGACAGAGGCGGGCTACACCTTC. The full variable domain, in which reference TRBV5-1 and TRBJ1-2 provide the parts outside the CDR3, is KAGVTQTPRYLIKTRGQQVTLSCSPISGHRSVSWYQQTPGQGLQFLFEYFSETQRNKGNFPGRFSGRQFSNSRSEMNVSTLELGDSALYLCASSLEGGTEAGYTFGSGTRLTVV.

This chain uses TRBV6-1 with TRBJ2-1, with D tentatively TRBD1 or TRBD2 (5 bases each). CDR1 is MNHNS, CDR2 SASEGT, per germline. V dropped 2 bases and J dropped 4 bases, with 9 bases sitting between them. This CDR3 comprises 14 residues. CDR3 coding DNA: TGTGCCAGCAGTGAATCTTGGGGGTACAATGAGCAGTTCTTC. The encoded protein is CASSESWGYNEQFF.

This rearrangement joins TRBV28 to TRBJ2-1; 15 nucleotides agree with TRBD2. Germline CDR1 and CDR2: MDHEN and SYDVKM. CDR3 size: 18 residues. Trimming took 3 bases from V and 7 from J; bases not matched to a gene: 10. The CDR3 sequence: CASSFGLGLAGGANEQFF. CDR3 sequence (DNA): TGTGCCAGCAGTTTCGGTCTGGGACTAGCGGGAGGAGCTAATGAGCAGTTCTTC. Combining the CDR3 with reference TRBV28 and TRBJ2-1 gives the whole variable domain DVKVTQSSRYLVKRTGEKVFLECVQDMDHENMFWYRQDPGLGLRLIYFSYDVKMKEKGDIPEGYSVSREKKERFSLILESASTNQTSMYLCASSFGLGLAGGANEQFFGPGTRLTVL.

A few counts support this clone. The J gene is TRBJ2-4, the V gene TRBV9; D possibly uses TRBD1 or TRBD2 (5 bases each). This CDR3 has 15 amino acids. From germline, CDR1 is SGDLS and CDR2 YYNGEE. Trimming cost V 0 bases and J 1 base, with 8 bases left between them. The CDR3 region is CASSVGGDAKNIQYF. The CDR3 region has the DNA TGTGCCAGCAGCGTAGGAGGGGACGCCAAAAACATTCAGTACTTC.

The rearrangement joins TRBV20-1 to TRBJ2-1; tentatively, D is TRBD1 (5 bases). V was clipped by 6 bases and J by 6 bases, with 9 bases between them. The CDR3 spans 11 residues. Per the germline V gene, CDR1 is DFQATT and CDR2 is SNEGSKA (reference sequence). The CDR3 region is CSASRGNEQFF. In DNA, the CDR3 is TGCAGTGCATCTAGGGGCAATGAGCAGTTCTTC.

V and J are TRBV12-3 or TRBV12-4 and TRBJ1-1, with D unclear. The V gene lost 4 bases and the J gene lost 2 bases, with 8 bases spanning the gap. This CDR3 contains 13 residues. The CDR3 DNA reads TGTGCCAGCAGTTATAGCGGTAACACTGAAGCTTTCTTT. It translates to CASSYSGNTEAFF.

The chain employs TRBV11-2 and TRBJ1-3; 7 bases fit TRBD1. Germline lookup yields CDR1 SGHAT and CDR2 FQNNGV. This CDR3 contains 14 residues. V dropped 3 bases and J dropped 2; count of bases not matched to a gene: 1. For the CDR3, the DNA is TGTGCCAGCAGCTTCGACAGGGCTGGAAACACCATATATTTT. The encoded protein is CASSFDRAGNTIYF.

The chain employs TRBV5-6 and TRBJ2-3; 7 bases are shared with TRBD2. J was trimmed by 1 base and V by 3 bases; bases with no gene match: 11. CDR3 length: 17 residues. Germline loops: CDR1 SGHDT, CDR2 YYEEEE. CDR3 in amino acids: CASSSQRGLAGTDTQYF. Written as DNA, the CDR3 is TGTGCCAGCAGCTCACAAAGAGGCCTAGCGGGCACAGATACGCAGTATTTT. The full variable domain, completed using reference TRBV5-6 and TRBJ2-3, is DAGVTQSPTHLIKTRGQQVTLRCSPKSGHDTVSWYQQALGQGPQFIFQYYEEEERQRGNFPDRFSGHQFPNYSSELNVNALLLGDSALYLCASSSQRGLAGTDTQYFGPGTRLTVL.

This sequence joins TRBV5-6 and TRBJ1-5; D perhaps matches TRBD1 (6 bases). Germline V gene sequence: CDR1 SGHDT, CDR2 YYEEEE. The CDR3 is 16 amino acids. V lost 4 bases and J 1 base, leaving 15 bases between the germline ends. The CDR3 loop reads CASSLGAGSSNQPQHF. The CDR3 nucleotides read TGTGCCAGCAGCCTGGGGGCGGGATCAAGCAATCAGCCCCAGCATTTT.